This T cell receptor (beta chain) was recovered during a study of CD8 T cells in Susac syndrome (dated by TCRdb to between 2019 and 2020). With regard to the full study: Of the Susac syndrome patients who were sequenced, 5 or 6 had clinically active disease and roughly 8 were in clinical remission. At blood withdrawal, Susac syndrome patients were therapy-naive, treated with corticosteroids (with IVIg additionally given to some), or treated with IVIg alone. Repertoire sequencing was used to test whether CD8+ T cell activation and differentiation in Susac syndrome was antigen driven. The clonality of the CD8+ T cell repertoire was compared across 11 to 12 healthy donors, about 14 Susac syndrome patients and around 16 multiple sclerosis patients.

V gives up 5 bases and J gives up 3 bases, and the segment between their germline ends measures 15 bases. In the germline V gene (reference sequence), CDR1 corresponds to DFQATT and CDR2 to SNEGSKA. Measured from the cysteine to the phenylalanine, the CDR3 is 14 residues long. Kept here is only the CDR3 DNA, which spans 42 bases and is read in frame from base 1. On the study overall, not on this receptor specifically: Roughly 15 and five Susac-specific public clones were found in the total CD8+ and CD8+ TEMRA repertoires, respectively. CD8+ repertoires in Susac syndrome showed clonal expansion, which was highest in CD8+ TEMRA cells and was greater in clinically active patients than in remitting patients. The number of individuals in the TCR sequencing and HLA analysis was recognized as being relatively small.

Peripheral blood CD8+ and CD4+ T cells from healthy donors, Susac syndrome patients and multiple sclerosis patients were profiled by high-throughput TCR beta sequencing. Recently defined diagnostic criteria for definite or probable disease were met by the Susac syndrome patients. CD8+ TEMRA cells were enriched by FACS, while bulk CD8+ and CD4+ T cells were purified by magnetic negative isolation. Blood was drawn into EDTA tubes, processed within 24 hours, and PBMCs were isolated by density gradient centrifugation. PBMCs intended for TCR sequencing were frozen in liquid nitrogen and were later thawed in a 37 degrees C water bath. A purity of at least 90% was achieved for sorted or isolated CD4+, CD8+ and CD8+ TEMRA cells. Points on this clonotype: Its specific antigen is unknown. Base qualities are not recorded, but no much larger clone differs from it by a single base.

RNA was extracted with the RNeasy kit and about 0.5 to 1 ug was reverse transcribed using random hexamers. TCR beta CDR3 regions were amplified with the immunoSEQ multiplex PCR assay covering 54 Vbeta and 13 Jbeta segments. PCR amplification bias was corrected using a synthetic template baseline for primer optimization and computational correction. The original methods were these. Reads were annotated to V, D and J genes per IMGT and analyzed with immunoSEQ Analyzer, keeping only productive sequences. Clonality was computed as one minus Shannon entropy normalized by log2 of the number of productive unique sequences. Public and private clones were assessed among the 100 most prevalent clones of each patient and control. Susac-specific clones were defined as absent from healthy and MS cohorts, about 1,000 published viral clones and other ImmuneACCESS disease sequences. The public reads were quality trimmed at Q25 with fastp and then assembled into clones with MiXCR by TCRdb, keeping productive beta chains. Here each entry gathers all rows of one CDR3 protein and keeps the most common genes and DNA. The V and J calls, along with clone size, are taken from TCRdb and not from the paper's own processing. The sample table shows about 83,000 distinct CDR3 sequences, and around 96% are seen once. The ten top clones hold roughly 0.4% of the sample.

The V and J genes are TRBV20-1 and TRBJ2-3, with TRBD2 perhaps the D gene, on 6 matching bases. The receptor comes from a human donor with Susac syndrome. The sequenced sample consisted of CD8+ T cells from PBMCs. In nucleotides, the sequence is TGCAGTGCTTCGACTAGAAGGTCGACAGATACGCAGTATTTT. Its protein product is CSASTRRSTDTQYF.